The rows below give T cell receptor beta chains drawn from one sample of a study of T cell responses to AZD1222 COVID-19 vaccine. Libraries were prepared by immunoSEQ multiplex PCR; TCRdb keeps only in-frame clonotypes and omits some of them. Here the sample spans under 150,000 clones, just under 95% being singletons. This sample comprised peripheral blood, obtained on day 0 of AZD1222 vaccination. These receptors all stem from an adult in good health. Each CDR3 is given with its conserved first and last residue. A D gene is named only where the DNA matches it firmly. Size values are once, few and many counts, or a class for expanded clones, and some rows have none.

d_gene,j_gene,len,v_gene,abundance,CDR3nt,CDR3aa
TRBD1,TRBJ2-5,15,TRBV28,.,TGTGCCAGCAGTGTACCCACAGGGGGCCAAGAGACCCAGTACTTC,CASSVPTGGQETQYF
.,TRBJ1-1,16,TRBV18,.,TGTGCCAGCTCAAACACCATTCCCTTGGTGAACACTGAAGCTTTCTTT,CASSNTIPLVNTEAFF
.,TRBJ1-1,12,TRBV10-3,once,TGTGCCATCAGTGAGGAAGGGGGGAGGGCTTTCTTT,CAISEEGGRAFF
.,TRBJ1-3,14,TRBV19,.,TGTGCCAGTACCCAGGCGAGCTCTGGAAACACCATATATTTT,CASTQASSGNTIYF
TRBD2,TRBJ2-3,16,TRBV5-6,once,TGTGCCAGCAGCTCGACGACTAGCGGGAGGCCAGATACGCAGTATTTT,CASSSTTSGRPDTQYF
TRBD2,TRBJ2-2,15,TRBV29-1,.,TGCAGCGTTGTCGCGGGAGGGCCGAGCACCGGGGAGCTGTTTTTT,CSVVAGGPSTGELFF
TRBD2,TRBJ2-5,17,TRBV5-1,once,TGCGCCAGCAGCCTCGGGACTAGCGGGACCAGAAAAGAGACCCAGTACTTC,CASSLGTSGTRKETQYF
TRBD1,TRBJ1-6,15,TRBV27,.,TGTGCCAGCAGTCCAACAGGGGGCGCGGTTTCACCCCTCCACTTT,CASSPTGGAVSPLHF
.,TRBJ1-2,12,TRBV6-4,.,TGTGCCAGCAGTGACTTGGACTATGGCTACACCTTC,CASSDLDYGYTF
.,TRBJ2-1,13,TRBV11-3,.,TGTGCCAGCAGCTTGGGAGCCTACAATGAGCAGTTCTTC,CASSLGAYNEQFF
TRBD1,TRBJ2-5,15,TRBV6-5,.,TGTGCCAGCAGTTACCCAAGGACAGGGGGGGCGACCCAGTACTTC,CASSYPRTGGATQYF
.,TRBJ1-2,13,TRBV5-6,.,TGTGCCAGCAGCACCGGCATAGGGACCCTTTTAGATTTC,CASSTGIGTLLDF
.,TRBJ2-2,16,TRBV6-5,.,TGTGCCAGCAGTTACGTAGCTGCTGTAAACACCGGGGAGCTGTTTTTT,CASSYVAAVNTGELFF
TRBD1,TRBJ1-6,17,TRBV7-7,.,TGTGCTAGCAGCCTTAGGACAGGGGCGATGCAGAATTCACCCCTCCACTTT,CASSLRTGAMQNSPLHF
.,TRBJ1-2,15,TRBV4-1,.,TGCGCCAGCAGCCAAGGGTTTGGTAGAAACTATGGCTACACCTTC,CASSQGFGRNYGYTF
.,TRBJ1-5,15,TRBV15,.,TGTGCCACCAGCAGTCGCCGGGGCTCAGATCAGCCCCAGCATTTT,CATSSRRGSDQPQHF
TRBD2,TRBJ2-5,15,TRBV6-1,.,TGTGCCAGCAGTGAAAGGGTAGCGGGGCGAGAGACCCAGTACTTC,CASSERVAGRETQYF
.,TRBJ1-1,16,TRBV5-8,few,TGTGCCAGCAGCTTGTTCTCGAAAACCGCCGGGACAGAAGCTTTCTTT,CASSLFSKTAGTEAFF
TRBD2,TRBJ2-7,16,TRBV4-1,.,TGCGCCAGCAGCCAGGCGCCAGCGGGGGGTTCCTACGAGCAGTACTTC,CASSQAPAGGSYEQYF
.,TRBJ2-1,12,TRBV29-1,.,TGCAGCGTGCTAGACCGTTACAATGAGCAGTTCTTC,CSVLDRYNEQFF